Below, 16 T cell receptor beta chains from the same sample are listed, as sequenced in a study of OX40 agonist ivuxolimab in advanced cancers. To prepare the library, the immunoSEQ multiplex PCR assay was applied. TCRdb limited this immuneACCESS table to in-frame rearrangements with V and J called. A share of clones is missing; checked studies link under half to unresolved V genes, and the rest is unexplained. Across this sample there are some 72,000 clones, with about 92% seen only once. The ten top clones hold nearly 0.55% of the sample. The material was CD4+ or CD8+ T cells sorted from blood, obtained in a trial of the OX40 agonist ivuxolimab. Receptors were obtained from an adult with an advanced solid tumor such as melanoma, head and neck, liver or kidney cancer.

The gene calls are TRBV25-1 and TRBJ1-1; no firm D call. Trimming stripped 2 bases from V and 12 bases from J, with 7 bases between. The germline V gene encodes CDR1 MGHDK and CDR2 SYGVNS. The CDR3 runs to 10 residues. The CDR3 protein is CASSEITTFF. The CDR3 nucleotides are TGTGCCAGCAGTGAAATCACGACTTTCTTT.

The chain combines TRBV5-6 with TRBJ1-2, with D unresolved. The CDR3 runs to 15 residues. Germline-derived CDR1 and CDR2 are SGHDT and YYEEEE. V was trimmed by 0 bases and J by 5 bases, leaving 14 bases between them. The CDR3, as DNA: TGTGCCAGCAGCTTGGGTGACGTCAGGTTGTATGGCTACACCTTC. It is translated as CASSLGDVRLYGYTF. The whole variable domain, remainder taken from reference TRBV5-6 and TRBJ1-2, is DAGVTQSPTHLIKTRGQQVTLRCSPKSGHDTVSWYQQALGQGPQFIFQYYEEEERQRGNFPDRFSGHQFPNYSSELNVNALLLGDSALYLCASSLGDVRLYGYTFGSGTRLTVV.

The chain couples TRBV4-1 to TRBJ2-2; the D call may be TRBD1 or TRBD2 (7 bases each). CDR1 MGHRA and CDR2 YSYEKL come from the germline V gene. V shed 5 bases and J shed 4 bases, with 14 bases lying between them. CDR3 length: 15 amino acids. As DNA, the CDR3 is TGCGCCAGCAGCGCCCAGGGGGGGGGCACCGGGGAGCTGTTTTTT. Its translation is CASSAQGGGTGELFF.

This chain links TRBV5-1 with TRBJ1-6, with D uncertain. The CDR3 runs to 15 residues. The germline V and J ends were trimmed by 0 bases and 8 bases, with 12 bases remaining between them. In germline, CDR1 is SGHRS, CDR2 YFSETQ. CDR3 protein: CASSLGSARHSPLHF. The CDR3 nucleotides are TGCGCCAGCAGCTTGGGTAGTGCCCGCCATTCACCCCTCCACTTT.

This clone was seen just once. This chain links TRBV27 with TRBJ2-1; 11 nucleotides line up with TRBD2. The junction had 13 bases not matched to a gene; V was cut back by 3 bases and J by 15 bases. Germline-derived CDR1 and CDR2 are MNHEY and SMNVEV (reference sequence). CDR3 size: 15 residues. The DNA for the CDR3 is TGTGCCAGCAGTTTGCGTAGCGGGAGGGCCTACGGGCGGTTCTTC. Translated, it gives CASSLRSGRAYGRFF.

The V and J genes are TRBV19 and TRBJ2-3, with 9 positions matching TRBD2. The germline CDR1 and CDR2 sequences are LNHDA and SQIVND (reference sequence). J lost 2 bases, V lost 9 bases, and 9 bases had no gene match. The CDR3 has 15 residues. CDR3 region: CASQVASGNTDTQYF. The CDR3 coding sequence is TGTGCCAGCCAGGTGGCTAGCGGGAACACAGATACGCAGTATTTT.

This clone appeared a single time. The J gene is TRBJ2-1, the V gene TRBV5-5; D is possibly TRBD1 or TRBD2 (5 bases each). V lost 0 bases and J lost 4, with 11 bases in between. CDR3 length: 15 amino acids. The germline V gene has CDR1 SGHKS and CDR2 YYEKEE (reference sequence). CDR3 coding DNA: TGTGCCAGCAGCTTGGCTGGGACGCCATACAATGAGCAGTTCTTC. This translates into CASSLAGTPYNEQFF.

V gene TRBV4-3 combines with J gene TRBJ1-4; tentatively, D is TRBD1 (5 bases). CDR1 and CDR2 (germline): LGHNA, YSLEER. Trimming stripped 1 base from V and 7 bases from J, with 13 bases between. CDR3 length equals 15 residues. CDR3 coding DNA: TGCGCCAGCAGCCAAGTTCCCCGGGGGGTTGAAAAACTGTTTTTT. Protein sequence: CASSQVPRGVEKLFF.

This sequence joins TRBV7-9 and TRBJ2-5, with unresolved D. The CDR3 covers 15 residues. V was pared by 0 bases and J by 3 bases, with 11 bases between. Germline V gives CDR1 SEHNR, CDR2 FQNEAQ (reference sequence). In DNA form, the CDR3 reads TGTGCCAGCAGCTTAGCTTTGATGGCTAAAGAGACCCAGTACTTC. This translates into CASSLALMAKETQYF.

J is TRBJ2-2 and V is TRBV7-2; possibly TRBD1 for D (5 bases). The CDR3 covers 14 residues. Germline-derived CDR1 and CDR2 are SGHTA and FQGNSA. V shed 3 bases and J shed 5 bases, with 10 bases lying between them. CDR3 in amino acids: CASSFQQETGELFF. The CDR3 nucleotides read TGTGCCAGCAGCTTCCAACAGGAGACCGGGGAGCTGTTTTTT.

This chain uses TRBV2 with TRBJ2-7, with no clear D. The CDR3 is made up of 15 amino acids. V lost 3 bases and J 0 bases, leaving 12 bases between the germline ends. CDR1 and CDR2 from the germline V gene are SNHLY and FYNNEI. The CDR3 protein is CASSEGKFGSYEQYF. The CDR3 DNA follows: TGTGCCAGCAGTGAGGGTAAATTCGGCTCCTACGAGCAGTACTTC.

A single count supports this clone. The chain carries TRBV6-1 and TRBJ2-5; 9 positions agree with TRBD2. The V gene end was trimmed by 3 bases and the J gene end by 4 bases; junction bases not matched to a gene: 12. This CDR3 is built from 17 residues. Germline CDR1 reads MNHNS; CDR2 reads SASEGT. The CDR3 protein is CASSESGRNPGAETQYF. DNA for the CDR3: TGTGCCAGCAGTGAGAGCGGGAGGAACCCCGGGGCAGAGACCCAGTACTTC.

J is TRBJ1-5 and V is TRBV5-1; D remains unclear. This CDR3 has 15 residues. Per germline, CDR1 SGHRS and CDR2 YFSETQ. Trimming left V 4 bases short and J 5 bases short, with 16 bases between. The CDR3 sequence: CASSVGRRVDQPQHF. The DNA for the CDR3 is TGCGCCAGCAGCGTTGGTCGGAGGGTGGATCAGCCCCAGCATTTT. Full variable domain (outside the CDR3, taken from reference TRBV5-1 and TRBJ1-5): KAGVTQTPRYLIKTRGQQVTLSCSPISGHRSVSWYQQTPGQGLQFLFEYFSETQRNKGNFPGRFSGRQFSNSRSEMNVSTLELGDSALYLCASSVGRRVDQPQHFGDGTRLSIL.

The chain recombines TRBV30 with TRBJ2-7, with D possibly being TRBD2 (6 bases). Trimming removed 0 bases from V and 4 bases from J, with 7 bases in between. The CDR3 has 12 residues. Germline V CDR1 and CDR2: GTSNPN, SVGIG (reference sequence). This chain's CDR3 is CAWSVGGYEQYF. Here the CDR3 DNA reads TGTGCCTGGAGTGTAGGAGGGTACGAGCAGTACTTC.

The rearrangement joins TRBV18 to TRBJ2-1, with 12 bases fitting TRBD2. The germline CDR1 and CDR2 sequences are KGHSH and LQKENI. Trimming at V came to 4 bases and at J to 6 bases, leaving 4 bases not matched to a gene. The CDR3 sequence is 15 residues long. The CDR3 reads CASSRRTSGVNEQFF. CDR3 coding DNA: TGTGCCAGCTCACGACGGACTAGCGGGGTCAATGAGCAGTTCTTC.

The genes are TRBV18 and TRBJ1-1; 7 bases are a match to TRBD1. CDR1 is KGHSH, CDR2 LQKENI, per germline. The CDR3 sequence is 18 residues long. Trimming removed 1 base from V and 1 base from J; junction bases left unmatched: 12. In DNA form, the CDR3 reads TGTGCCAGCTCACCACGGGGACAGTGGGGGGTCGGGAACACTGAAGCTTTCTTT. Translating gives CASSPRGQWGVGNTEAFF.